This T cell receptor beta chain was sequenced during a study of blood T cell repertoires in COVID-19. Here immunoSEQ multiplex PCR was the method, and the copy in TCRdb shows in-frame clones only, minus some. The table has some 76,000 clones, 65% to 85% seen once. Patients at the Seattle site were enrolled during active infection and followed longitudinally. Germline-derived CDR1 and CDR2 are SGHRS and YFSETQ. CDR3 length: 13 residues. V shed 2 bases and J shed 3 bases, with 8 bases lying between them. The source of this sequence is a man aged 45-65 years with COVID-19, enrolled during active disease. J is TRBJ1-1 and V is TRBV5-1; D unresolved. Specimen: peripheral blood. The CDR3 DNA is TGCGCCAGCAGCTTCCAGGTGGACACTGAAGCTTTCTTT. It is translated as CASSFQVDTEAFF.